Presented here are 10 T cell receptor beta chains from one specimen sequenced in a study of response to subunit inactivated influenza vaccine. TCRdb itself ran the RT-PCR reads through MiXCR, one entry per CDR3 protein. The sample lists more than 500,000 distinct CDR3 sequences; roughly 10% were seen once. Separately, the same data were catalogued under a study of T cells expressing NK-cell markers. From that report: Researchers built TCR beta cDNA using 5'RACE template switching with UMIs.

The specimen comprised PBMCs from blood, sampled on the day of vaccination. These receptors all come from a man aged 50-59 years who received an inactivated influenza vaccine.

This rearrangement joins TRBV5-1 to TRBJ1-1, with D perhaps matching TRBD1 (6 bases). The CDR3 consists of 16 residues. The germline CDR1 and CDR2 sequences are SGHRS and YFSETQ. V dropped 0 bases and J dropped 5 bases, with 17 bases sitting between them. CDR3: CASSLVGGRVGTEAFF. In DNA, the CDR3 is TGCGCCAGCAGCTTGGTAGGGGGAAGGGTTGGGACTGAAGCTTTCTTT.

This clonotype was counted many times. This chain uses TRBV7-8 with TRBJ2-3, with 11 bases that match TRBD2. V dropped 5 bases and J dropped 4; count of bases not matched to a gene: 11. The CDR3 sequence is 17 residues long. Germline-derived CDR1 and CDR2 are SGHVS and FQNEAQ. The CDR3 DNA reads TGTGCCAGCAGCCTAACAACTAGCGGGAGTTTCCCAGATACGCAGTATTTT. Translating gives CASSLTTSGSFPDTQYF.

This clonotype came up many times. J is TRBJ2-3 and V is TRBV5-1; 7 positions match TRBD1. This CDR3 region has 11 residues. CDR1 and CDR2 (germline): SGHRS, YFSETQ. The ends lost 7 bases at V and 8 bases at J; junction bases unmatched: 4. Written as DNA, the CDR3 is TGCGCCAGCGCGGACAGGAGTACGCAGTATTTT. It specifies CASADRSTQYF.

The chain links TRBV2 to TRBJ2-3; 9 positions agree with TRBD1. The CDR3 has 13 residues. J gave up 4 bases and V 9 bases, and 5 bases lay outside the gene matches. CDR1 is SNHLY, CDR2 FYNNEI, per germline. The CDR3 loop reads CARSQGASDTQYF. The CDR3, as DNA: TGTGCCAGATCACAGGGGGCATCAGATACGCAGTATTTT. Using reference TRBV2 and TRBJ2-3 for the parts outside the CDR3, the full variable domain is EPEVTQTPSHQVTQMGQEVILRCVPISNHLYFYWYRQILGQKVEFLVSFYNNEISEKSEIFDDQFSVERPDGSNFTLKIRSTKLEDSAMYFCARSQGASDTQYFGPGTRLTVL.

This clonotype was detected a few times. The CDR3 DNA is TGCGCCAGCAGCTTGACCGCCGGGACAGGGGCCTACGAGCAGTACTTC. Amino acids: CASSLTAGTGAYEQYF. This chain joins TRBV5-1 and TRBJ2-7; TRBD1 agrees at 10 bases. The CDR3 is 16 amino acids. Germline V gives CDR1 SGHRS, CDR2 YFSETQ. J lost 2 bases, V lost 1 base, and 6 bases had no gene match. The whole variable domain, filled in from reference TRBV5-1 and TRBJ2-7, reads KAGVTQTPRYLIKTRGQQVTLSCSPISGHRSVSWYQQTPGQGLQFLFEYFSETQRNKGNFPGRFSGRQFSNSRSEMNVSTLELGDSALYLCASSLTAGTGAYEQYFGPGTRLTVT.

The table lists this clonotype with a few counts. The V gene is TRBV24-1, the J gene TRBJ2-1, with 15 bases lining up with TRBD2. With 2 bases clipped from V and 0 bases from J, the junction kept 7 bases outside the gene matches. Germline CDR1 is KGHDR and CDR2 is SFDVKD. CDR3 length equals 20 residues. CDR3 protein: CATSDSPGLAGGSSYNEQFF. The CDR3, as DNA: TGTGCCACCAGTGATTCACCGGGACTAGCGGGGGGTAGCTCCTACAATGAGCAGTTCTTC.

The genes are TRBV2 and TRBJ2-2; D is undetermined. This CDR3 is 15 amino acids long. The germline CDR1 and CDR2 sequences are SNHLY and FYNNEI. Trimming shortened V by 4 bases and J by 3 bases, and 12 bases separated the two germline ends. CDR3 region: CASSGVQPDTGELFF. CDR3 DNA sequence: TGTGCCAGCAGTGGGGTCCAGCCTGACACCGGGGAGCTGTTTTTT.

The chain has TRBV7-2 and TRBJ1-2; 8 positions match TRBD1. V shed 2 bases and J 8 bases; nucleotides not matched to a gene: 7. Germline V gene data show CDR1 as SGHTA and CDR2 as FQGNSA. CDR3 length: 14 residues. The DNA for the CDR3 is TGTGCCAGCAGCTTAACCGGACAGGGCATAGGCTACACCTTC. It specifies CASSLTGQGIGYTF.

The chain has TRBV28 and TRBJ2-5, with D uncertain. V lost 3 bases and J lost 3, with 5 bases in between. Germline assignment: CDR1 MDHEN and CDR2 SYDVKM. The CDR3 contains 12 residues. The CDR3 reads CASSFRKETQYF. In DNA form, the CDR3 reads TGTGCCAGCAGTTTTCGGAAAGAGACCCAGTACTTC.

The table lists this clonotype with a few counts. The chain couples TRBV10-3 to TRBJ1-2; perhaps TRBD1 as D (6 bases). CDR3 length equals 16 residues. Trimming pared 0 bases from V and 2 bases from J, leaving 13 bases between. Germline values: CDR1 ENHRY, CDR2 SYGVKD. CDR3 residues: CAISESETGSNYGYTF. CDR3 nucleotides: TGTGCCATCAGTGAGTCGGAAACAGGGTCCAACTATGGCTACACCTTC.